A single sample gave rise to the 21 T cell receptor beta chains below, sequenced in a study of blood T cell repertoires in COVID-19. Sequenced by immunoSEQ multiplex PCR; TCRdb stores in-frame clones only, minus some. This table holds roughly 350,000 clones, 87% found once. The sample was peripheral blood. The receptors derive from a woman younger than 45 with COVID-19, enrolled during active disease.

V is TRBV3-1 (or the pseudogene TRBV3-2) and J is TRBJ2-5; the match to TRBD2 covers 11 bases. The CDR3 has 14 residues. Unmatched junction bases numbered 3, after V lost 5 bases and J lost 4 bases. Per germline, CDR1 LGHDT and CDR2 YNNKEL (reference sequence). The CDR3 region is CASSNLAGGETQYF. The CDR3 region has the DNA TGTGCCAGCAGCAACCTAGCGGGGGGAGAGACCCAGTACTTC.

The table lists this clone with a few counts. The chain combines TRBV7-2 with TRBJ2-4; D is perhaps TRBD1 (6 bases). Trimming pared 2 bases from V and 10 bases from J, leaving 9 bases between. The CDR3 spans 12 residues. Germline CDR1 is SGHTA and CDR2 is FQGNSA. In DNA form, the CDR3 reads TGTGCCAGCAGCTTACGCGGACAGATTCAGTACTTC. Translation gives CASSLRGQIQYF. Full variable domain (outside the CDR3, taken from reference TRBV7-2 and TRBJ2-4): GAGVSQSPSNKVTEKGKDVELRCDPISGHTALYWYRQSLGQGLEFLIYFQGNSAPDKSGLPSDRFSAERTGGSVSTLTIQRTQQEDSAVYLCASSLRGQIQYFGAGTRLSVL.

The V gene is TRBV5-1, the J gene TRBJ2-1, with 7 bases fitting TRBD2. V lost 7 bases and J lost 5; bases outside the gene matches: 9. The CDR3 contains 14 residues. Germline CDR1 reads SGHRS; CDR2 reads YFSETQ. The CDR3 bases are TGCGCCAGCGGCTCGAGCGGGACTCACAATGAGCAGTTCTTC. Amino acid sequence: CASGSSGTHNEQFF.

The chain uses TRBV27 and TRBJ1-5; 7 nucleotides line up with TRBD1. The CDR3 spans 16 residues. Germline CDR1 is MNHEY and CDR2 is SMNVEV (reference sequence). After removal of 8 bases from V and 2 bases from J, the junction contained 12 bases not matched to a gene. CDR3 DNA: TGTGCCAGCGCTGCTACGGACAGGTTGGGCAATCAGCCCCAGCATTTT. Protein product: CASAATDRLGNQPQHF.

This clone is a singleton in its sample. The chain joins TRBV28 to TRBJ2-5, with 8 nucleotides matching TRBD2. CDR1 is MDHEN, CDR2 SYDVKM, per germline. The ends lost 7 bases at V and 5 bases at J; junction bases unmatched: 18. The CDR3 consists of 17 residues. The CDR3 DNA reads TGTGCCAGCAATCCCGGGAGAAAGCGGGAGTATCTGGAGACCCAGTACTTC. This translates into CASNPGRKREYLETQYF.

The genes are TRBV2 and TRBJ1-3; D is possibly TRBD1 (6 bases). V lost 4 bases and J lost 4, with 8 bases in between. Germline-derived CDR1 and CDR2 are SNHLY and FYNNEI. This CDR3 region has 13 residues. Here the CDR3 DNA reads TGTGCCAGCAGTGTGGGGGCCGGAAACACCATATATTTT. Protein sequence: CASSVGAGNTIYF.

In this sample, this clone turned up once. The chain carries TRBV4-3 and TRBJ1-2; TRBD1 might be the D (5 bases). V shed 0 bases and J shed 2 bases, with 10 bases lying between them. The germline V gene has CDR1 LGHNA and CDR2 YSLEER. The CDR3 contains 15 residues. CDR3 sequence: CASSQEVRANYGYTF. The CDR3 region has the DNA TGCGCCAGCAGCCAAGAAGTCAGGGCCAACTATGGCTACACCTTC.

This sequence joins TRBV10-1 and TRBJ1-2; 9 positions match TRBD1. This CDR3 region has 16 residues. Trimming at V came to 0 bases and at J to 4 bases, leaving 6 bases not matched to a gene. Per germline, CDR1 WNHNN and CDR2 SYGVQD (reference sequence). The CDR3 nucleotides read TGCGCCAGCAGTGAGTCTCCGAGGACAGGGGTCTATGGCTACACCTTC. Translating it yields CASSESPRTGVYGYTF.

The chain links TRBV24-1 to TRBJ1-5; 7 positions match TRBD1. The CDR3 sequence is 20 residues long. Trimming removed 1 base from V and 0 bases from J; junction bases left unmatched: 14. Germline CDR1 is KGHDR and CDR2 is SFDVKD. CDR3 nucleotides: TGTGCCACCAGTGATTTCCCCCCGGACAGGTTCTACAATAGCAATCAGCCCCAGCATTTT. Protein sequence: CATSDFPPDRFYNSNQPQHF.

Written as DNA, the CDR3 is TGCGCCAGCAGCTTGACAGGGGGCCCCTCTGGAAACACCATATATTTT. Its translation is CASSLTGGPSGNTIYF. The genes are TRBV5-1 and TRBJ1-3, with 9 bases identical to TRBD1. This CDR3 region has 16 residues. Germline CDR1 reads SGHRS; CDR2 reads YFSETQ. The J segment lost 0 bases and the V segment lost 1 base, leaving 2 bases of the junction unmatched.

This clone was counted once. This chain uses TRBV7-2 with TRBJ1-2, with 8 bases that match TRBD1. V lost 5 bases and J lost 7; bases outside the gene matches: 6. The CDR3 runs to 13 residues. Germline V gene lookup returns CDR1 SGHTA and CDR2 FQGNSA. CDR3 DNA: TGTGCCAGCAGCCCGGACAGGGCCTTTGGCTACACCTTC. Its protein is CASSPDRAFGYTF.

The chain combines TRBV24-1 with TRBJ1-5; tentative D call: TRBD1 (6 bases). CDR3 length: 17 amino acids. CDR1 is KGHDR and CDR2 is SFDVKD in the germline V gene. Between the trimmed V and J ends, which lost 3 bases and 0 bases, there was a span of 14 bases. The CDR3 region is CATSDRTGLGSNQPQHF. In DNA, the CDR3 is TGTGCCACCAGTGATCGAACAGGGCTGGGTAGCAATCAGCCCCAGCATTTT.

This chain uses TRBV4-2 with TRBJ2-2; possible D gene TRBD2, 5 bases. Trimming removed 5 bases from V and 5 bases from J, with 12 bases in between. CDR3 size: 14 residues. Germline V gene data show CDR1 as LGHNA and CDR2 as YNFKEQ. The CDR3: CASSATPGTGELFF. The CDR3 nucleotides read TGTGCCAGCAGCGCGACCCCGGGGACCGGGGAGCTGTTTTTT.

For the CDR3, the DNA is TGTGCCAGCAGCCGCCAAGGAGGGTTTGAAAAACTGTTTTTT. Protein product: CASSRQGGFEKLFF. The V call is TRBV7-2, the J call TRBJ1-4; D gene ambiguous. V lost 5 bases to trimming and J lost 7 bases, with 14 bases between them. There are 14 residues in the CDR3. CDR1 is SGHTA and CDR2 is FQGNSA in the germline V gene.

Worth noting for this clone: Other DNA sequences of this sample code for an identical CDR3. This chain connects TRBV30 to TRBJ1-5; no definite D call. The germline gives CDR1 GTSNPN, CDR2 SVGIG (reference sequence). There are 13 residues in the CDR3. V lost 0 bases and J lost 5, with 8 bases in between. DNA for the CDR3: TGTGCCTGGAGTGTTCGAGGAGATCAGCCCCAGCATTTT. As protein: CAWSVRGDQPQHF.

This chain joins TRBV3-1 (or the pseudogene TRBV3-2) and TRBJ2-7, with D perhaps TRBD2 (5 bases). The germline V gene encodes CDR1 LGHDT and CDR2 YNNKEL (reference sequence). The CDR3 length is 15 residues. V was cut by 2 bases and J by 2 bases, with 13 bases left in between. CDR3 DNA sequence: TGTGCCAGCAGCCAAATCGGGGTAATAGCCTACGAGCAGTACTTC. Its translation: CASSQIGVIAYEQYF.

This clone was recorded only once. At one end the junction does not follow the germline gene, possibly because of a read error. This chain links TRBV4-1 with TRBJ1-5; D gene ambiguous. CDR1 is MGHRA, CDR2 YSYEKL, per germline. CDR3 length: 15 amino acids. The CDR3 nucleotides read TGCGCCAGCAGCCAGCTGGTGGGGAGCAGTCAGCCCCAGCATTTT. The encoded protein is CASSQLVGSSQPQHF.

CDR3 amino acids: CASSQSRGDTQYF. DNA of the CDR3: TGTGCCAGCAGCCAAAGCAGGGGTGATACGCAGTATTTT. This chain connects TRBV7-3 to TRBJ2-3; D is possibly TRBD1 (6 bases). CDR1 and CDR2 (germline): SGHTA, FQGTGA. This CDR3 spans 13 amino acids. Trimming removed 5 bases from V and 6 bases from J, with 12 bases in between.

This chain uses TRBV10-2 with TRBJ2-5; D unclear. The V end lost 5 bases, the J end lost 4 bases, and 17 bases lay between the germline ends. Germline V gives CDR1 WSHSY, CDR2 SAAADI. This CDR3 comprises 15 residues. For the CDR3, the DNA is TGCGCCAGCAGTCCCCCTCCCCAGCGTAGAGAGACCCAGTACTTC. It specifies CASSPPPQRRETQYF.

This clone was counted a single time. The chain is built from TRBV18 and TRBJ1-2; TRBD1 aligns across 7 bases. From germline, CDR1 is KGHSH and CDR2 LQKENI. The trim removed 2 bases at V and 2 bases at J, leaving 5 bases unmatched. This CDR3 is built from 15 residues. In nucleotides, the CDR3 is TGTGCCAGCTCACCAACCGGGACAGAGAACTATGGCTACACCTTC. Translated, it gives CASSPTGTENYGYTF.

The chain has TRBV5-5 and TRBJ2-7; unclear D gene. V lost 4 bases and J lost 5, with 13 bases in between. CDR1 is SGHKS and CDR2 is YYEKEE in the germline V gene (reference sequence). The CDR3 is 13 amino acids. The CDR3 nucleotides are TGTGCCAGCAGCGAAACCGAGGATAACGAGCAGTACTTC. Its translation is CASSETEDNEQYF.